This T cell receptor (beta chain) was found in a study of shared clonotypes between healthy human individuals. Looking at the study overall: Donors, aged 18 to 49, were a couple of women and a few men.

About this clone: What it binds is unknown.

Profiling relied on immunoSEQ multiplex PCR, and the TCRdb table lists in-frame clones only, not all of them. Of about 660,000 clones listed, 74% are singletons. The study's findings and limits: Naive CD4 clonotype sharing across a few donors was around 5.5%.

Germline V gene sequence: CDR1 SGHTA, CDR2 FQGNSA. Trimming removed 5 bases from V and 5 bases from J; junction bases left unmatched: 12. CDR3 length: 15 amino acids. Sequenced: memory CD4+ T cells sorted from blood. Subset: CD45RA-negative fraction. The receptor's source is a woman between 25 and 40 years old in good health. This chain uses TRBV7-2 with TRBJ2-7; 7 nucleotides align to TRBD2. The CDR3 loop reads CASSPQRGGPNEQYF. The CDR3 nucleotides are TGTGCCAGCAGCCCACAGCGGGGCGGTCCTAACGAGCAGTACTTC.